Each of the 25 T cell receptor beta chains below was sequenced from the same sample in a study of cytotoxic CD8 clonotypes in ibrutinib-treated CLL. TCRdb's table, derived via immunoSEQ multiplex PCR, lists solely in-frame clones and lacks some. The sample lists fewer than 300,000 clones, approximately 79% occurring once. The material was PBMCs, obtained at disease progression, from a patient treated with ibrutinib. The origin of the receptors is a human donor with chronic lymphocytic leukemia.

The V call is TRBV10-2, the J call TRBJ2-4, with 13 bases fitting TRBD2. This CDR3 comprises 15 residues. From germline, CDR1 is WSHSY and CDR2 SAAADI. V lost 6 bases, J lost 8 bases, and 7 bases stayed unmatched. The CDR3: CASRLAGGRSDIQYF. CDR3 nucleotide sequence: TGCGCCAGCAGACTAGCGGGGGGGCGATCGGACATTCAGTACTTC.

Only a few counts were recorded for this clone. V and J are TRBV28 and TRBJ1-2; weak D call: TRBD1 (6 bases). The germline V gene has CDR1 MDHEN and CDR2 SYDVKM. The CDR3 is made up of 14 amino acids. V was shortened by 6 bases and J by 4 bases, with 15 bases between the two germline ends. Written as DNA, the CDR3 is TGTGCCAGCAGACCCTGGACAGCGACCTATGGCTACACCTTC. Translating gives CASRPWTATYGYTF.

The rearrangement uses TRBV4-1 and TRBJ2-7, with D tentatively TRBD2 (8 bases). Germline V lookup: CDR1 MGHRA, CDR2 YSYEKL. The CDR3 is 17 amino acids. Trimming took 0 bases from V and 5 from J, leaving 20 bases between them. CDR3 protein: CASSQEWPREGAHEQYF. CDR3 nucleotide sequence: TGCGCCAGCAGCCAAGAATGGCCCCGGGAGGGGGCTCACGAGCAGTACTTC.

This clone was counted a single time. CDR3 DNA: TGCAGCGTTGAGGACCTGGGGGCTATGGGCAATCAGCCCCAGCATTTT. Translation: CSVEDLGAMGNQPQHF. The gene calls are TRBV29-1 and TRBJ1-5, with D possibly TRBD1 on 6 matching bases. Germline loops: CDR1 SQVTM, CDR2 ANQGSEA. The CDR3 totals 16 residues. Trimming removed 3 bases from V and 2 bases from J, with 17 bases in between. Supplemented by reference TRBV29-1 and TRBJ1-5, the full variable domain reads SAVISQKPSRDICQRGTSLTIQCQVDSQVTMMFWYRQQPGQSLTLIATANQGSEATYESGFVIDKFPISRPNLTFSTLTVSNMSPEDSSIYLCSVEDLGAMGNQPQHFGDGTRLSIL.

This sequence joins TRBV15 and TRBJ1-5; the D is unclear. V gave up 5 bases and J gave up 2 bases, with 7 bases separating them. CDR3 length: 13 amino acids. Germline lookup yields CDR1 LNHNV and CDR2 YYDKDF (reference sequence). Here the CDR3 reads CATSPTGNQPQHF. The CDR3 nucleotides are TGTGCCACCAGCCCAACTGGCAATCAGCCCCAGCATTTT.

The chain has TRBV2 and TRBJ2-3; the match to TRBD2 covers 7 bases. The CDR3 consists of 16 residues. Germline trimming cut 6 bases from V and 1 base from J; bases unmatched to any gene: 10. Germline CDR1 is SNHLY and CDR2 is FYNNEI. The CDR3 nucleotides read TGTGCCAGCAGGGCCCGGACTAGGGGCGGCACAGATACGCAGTATTTT. Amino acid sequence: CASRARTRGGTDTQYF.

The chain recombines TRBV6-6 with TRBJ1-5; no definite D call. Germline CDR1 is MNHNY and CDR2 is SVGAGI (reference sequence). This CDR3 has 15 amino acids. Trimming removed 2 bases from V and 0 bases from J, with 8 bases in between. CDR3 loop: CASSYPPLSNQPQHF. For the CDR3, the DNA is TGTGCCAGCAGTTACCCCCCTCTTAGCAATCAGCCCCAGCATTTT.

V usage is TRBV6-5 and J usage is TRBJ1-3; the D is unclear. CDR1 and CDR2 from the germline V gene are MNHEY and SVGAGI. The CDR3 covers 16 residues. V lost 0 bases to trimming and J lost 0 bases, with 9 bases between them. In nucleotides, the CDR3 is TGTGCCAGCAGTTACTCGTTCCAATACTCTGGAAACACCATATATTTT. Translating gives CASSYSFQYSGNTIYF.

This chain joins TRBV6-1 and TRBJ2-3; D may be TRBD1 (5 bases). V lost 3 bases and J lost 3, with 10 bases in between. The CDR3 sequence is 14 residues long. The germline V gene encodes CDR1 MNHNS and CDR2 SASEGT. CDR3 in DNA: TGTGCCAGCAGTGAGCAGGGCAGTACAGATACGCAGTATTTT. Translated, it gives CASSEQGSTDTQYF.

This clone was picked up one time. The V and J genes are TRBV6-1 and TRBJ1-1; 8 bases align to TRBD1. CDR1 MNHNS and CDR2 SASEGT come from the germline V gene. V trimming: 7 bases; J trimming: 3 bases; junction bases outside the gene matches: 7. The CDR3 is 14 amino acids. Here the CDR3 reads CASTRTGSYTEAFF. CDR3 coding DNA: TGTGCCAGCACACGGACAGGGTCATACACTGAAGCTTTCTTT.

The chain employs TRBV7-9 and TRBJ2-2; TRBD1 or TRBD2 may be the D gene (5 bases each). Germline CDR1 is SEHNR and CDR2 is FQNEAQ (reference sequence). The CDR3 totals 14 residues. V lost 3 bases and J lost 7, with 12 bases in between. CDR3 amino acids: CASSLVGPFGELFF. The CDR3 DNA sequence: TGTGCCAGCAGCTTGGTGGGACCCTTCGGGGAGCTGTTTTTT.

This chain joins TRBV5-4 and TRBJ2-1; 8 bases align to TRBD2. Germline V gives CDR1 SGHNT, CDR2 YYREEE (reference sequence). The CDR3 totals 15 residues. Trimming cost V 4 bases and J 3 bases; bases outside gene matches: 6. In nucleotides, the CDR3 is TGTGCCAGCAGCCAGAGCGGGGGACGCTACAATGAGCAGTTCTTC. Its translation: CASSQSGGRYNEQFF.

The chain joins TRBV9 to TRBJ2-3; tentative D call: TRBD1 (5 bases). The CDR3 consists of 14 residues. Germline CDR1 SGDLS, CDR2 YYNGEE. The germline V and J ends were trimmed by 2 bases and 0 bases, with 7 bases remaining between them. The chain's CDR3 is CASSVDRSTDTQYF. The CDR3 DNA reads as TGTGCCAGCAGCGTTGACAGAAGCACAGATACGCAGTATTTT.

This chain connects TRBV15 to TRBJ1-4; 7 nucleotides match TRBD1. Germline V gene data show CDR1 as LNHNV and CDR2 as YYDKDF (reference sequence). Germline trimming cut 2 bases from V and 8 bases from J; bases unmatched to any gene: 14. The CDR3 contains 17 residues. The CDR3 bases are TGTGCCACCAGCAGAACGATCGGGGGAAGGGGGCAGGAAAAACTGTTTTTT. This codes for CATSRTIGGRGQEKLFF.

The chain has TRBV11-3 and TRBJ2-7; the D is unclear. Between the trimmed V and J ends, which lost 0 bases and 2 bases, there was a span of 20 bases. The length of the CDR3 is 18 residues. Per the germline V gene, CDR1 is SGHNT and CDR2 is YENEEA. CDR3 sequence: CASSLDSTDRLQPYEQYF. The CDR3 DNA reads TGTGCCAGCAGCTTAGATTCAACAGACCGCCTTCAACCCTACGAGCAGTACTTC.

The chain carries TRBV7-8 and TRBJ2-3, with D possibly matching TRBD2 (5 bases). The CDR3 has 15 amino acids. Trimming shortened V by 3 bases and J by 4 bases, and 14 bases separated the two germline ends. CDR1 and CDR2 from the germline V gene are SGHVS and FQNEAQ. Here the CDR3 reads CASSFTLGSADTQYF. Written as DNA, the CDR3 is TGTGCCAGCAGCTTTACTCTGGGGAGCGCAGATACGCAGTATTTT.

The rearrangement links TRBV15 to TRBJ2-7; possible D gene TRBD1, 7 bases. The germline CDR1 and CDR2 sequences are LNHNV and YYDKDF (reference sequence). Trimming shortened V by 3 bases and J by 6 bases, and 18 bases separated the two germline ends. This CDR3 is built from 15 residues. DNA of the CDR3: TGTGCCACCAGCAGCCGACAGGGAGGTAAACGCGAGCAGTACTTC. Translation gives CATSSRQGGKREQYF. Using reference TRBV15 and TRBJ2-7 for the parts outside the CDR3, the full variable domain is DAMVIQNPRYQVTQFGKPVTLSCSQTLNHNVMYWYQQKSSQAPKLLFHYYDKDFNNEADTPDNFQSRRPNTSFCFLDIRSPGLGDTAMYLCATSSRQGGKREQYFGPGTRLTVT.

This clone was found a few times. This sample also contains other DNA sequences that code for the same CDR3. The chain joins TRBV18 to TRBJ2-7; 8 bases are a match to TRBD1. The CDR3 spans 14 residues. The J segment lost 7 bases and the V segment lost 3 bases, leaving 8 bases of the junction unmatched. The V gene's germline CDR1 is KGHSH and CDR2 LQKENI. The CDR3 sequence is CASSPGQGAREQYF. CDR3 nucleotides: TGTGCCAGCTCACCTGGGCAGGGGGCGCGTGAGCAGTACTTC.

This clone turned up a few times. V usage is TRBV14 and J usage is TRBJ2-7; 9 nucleotides match TRBD2. V shed 6 bases, J shed 4 bases, and the junction held 4 bases outside the gene matches. The CDR3 loop spans 13 amino acids. The germline CDR1 and CDR2 sequences are SGHDN and FVKESK. CDR3 loop: CASSRLAGYEQYF. The DNA of the CDR3 is TGTGCCAGCAGTCGGCTAGCGGGGTACGAGCAGTACTTC.

J is TRBJ1-3 and V is TRBV29-1, with D unresolved. CDR3 length: 13 amino acids. V shed 5 bases and J shed 0 bases, with 8 bases lying between them. Germline CDR1 is SQVTM and CDR2 is ANQGSEA. The DNA of the CDR3 is TGCAGCGTTCTACAGAGCTCTGGAAACACCATATATTTT. Protein sequence: CSVLQSSGNTIYF.

The rearrangement joins TRBV7-9 to TRBJ2-7, with D perhaps matching TRBD1 (6 bases). The CDR3 is made up of 14 amino acids. The V and J ends lost 1 base and 0 bases respectively, with 7 bases between them. CDR1 SEHNR and CDR2 FQNEAQ come from the germline V gene (reference sequence). CDR3 sequence reads: CASSLGQVSYEQYF. CDR3 nucleotide sequence: TGTGCCAGCAGCTTAGGACAGGTCTCCTACGAGCAGTACTTC.

V gene TRBV11-3 combines with J gene TRBJ2-3, with D unresolved. This CDR3 is 13 amino acids long. Trimming removed 5 bases at V and 4 bases at J, with 10 bases between. The germline V gene has CDR1 SGHNT and CDR2 YENEEA. Here the CDR3 reads CASSPAGADTQYF. In nucleotides, the CDR3 is TGTGCCAGCAGCCCCGCCGGAGCAGATACGCAGTATTTT.

The CDR3 is CASSLASGGADEQFF. The CDR3 DNA reads TGTGCCAGCAGCTTAGCTAGCGGGGGGGCTGATGAGCAGTTCTTC. This chain connects TRBV7-9 to TRBJ2-1, with TRBD2 identical over 11 bases. CDR3 length: 15 amino acids. V shed 0 bases and J 8 bases; nucleotides not matched to a gene: 3. CDR1 and CDR2 from the germline V gene are SEHNR and FQNEAQ (reference sequence).

The CDR3, as DNA: TGTGCCAGCTCACCACGGGTGGGAGAGACCCAGTACTTC. It codes for CASSPRVGETQYF. This chain connects TRBV18 to TRBJ2-5; D remains ambiguous. CDR1 KGHSH and CDR2 LQKENI come from the germline V gene. CDR3 length equals 13 residues. Trimming pared 1 base from V and 4 bases from J, leaving 7 bases between.

The gene calls are TRBV4-3 and TRBJ2-7; TRBD2 matches 8 bases. CDR1 LGHNA and CDR2 YSLEER come from the germline V gene. The CDR3 sequence is 16 residues long. Unmatched junction bases numbered 4, after V lost 0 bases and J lost 0 bases. The DNA of the CDR3 is TGCGCCAGCAGCCAAGATTACAGCGGGGGCTCCTACGAGCAGTACTTC. This gives the protein CASSQDYSGGSYEQYF.